These 32 T cell receptor beta chains share one sample of origin, sequenced in a study of T cells in Graves' hyperthyroidism and ophthalmopathy. Authors of the study amplified TCR beta CDR3 regions from RNA transcripts. The study used the HTBI primer set for a first-round RT-PCR of the TCR CDR3. TCRdb itself ran the multiplex PCR reads through MiXCR, one entry per CDR3 protein. The repertoire holds 330,000 or so distinct CDR3 sequences, roughly 19% seen once, with 35% to 40% in the top ten. The sequenced sample was blood. The receptor source for this set is a man aged 50-59 years with Graves' ophthalmopathy.

The V call is TRBV5-1, the J call TRBJ2-5; perhaps TRBD1 as D (5 bases). Trimming took off 4 bases at V and 5 bases at J, with 12 bases between the two ends. Germline CDR1 reads SGHRS; CDR2 reads YFSETQ. The CDR3 contains 13 residues. DNA for the CDR3: TGCGCCAGCAGCACCAGGGTTGCGGAGACCCAGTACTTC. It codes for CASSTRVAETQYF. The variable domain in full, completed from reference TRBV5-1 and TRBJ2-5, reads KAGVTQTPRYLIKTRGQQVTLSCSPISGHRSVSWYQQTPGQGLQFLFEYFSETQRNKGNFPGRFSGRQFSNSRSEMNVSTLELGDSALYLCASSTRVAETQYFGPGTRLLVL.

This clonotype came up a few times. CDR3 DNA: TGCAGTGCTAGAGGAAACCTAGCGGGAGGGGATGAGCAGTTCTTC. It translates to CSARGNLAGGDEQFF. This chain links TRBV20-1 with TRBJ2-1; 12 nucleotides match TRBD2. V was pared by 1 base and J by 8 bases, with 6 bases of the junction left unmatched. The CDR3 is made up of 15 amino acids. Germline CDR1 is DFQATT and CDR2 is SNEGSKA (reference sequence).

This clonotype was detected only a few times. The chain links TRBV7-6 to TRBJ2-2; D unresolved. Per germline, CDR1 SGHVS and CDR2 FNYEAQ. The CDR3 runs to 15 residues. The ends were cut back, 1 base at V and 0 bases at J, with 6 bases in the middle. The CDR3 reads CASSLVQANTGELFF. The CDR3 region has the DNA TGTGCCAGCAGCTTAGTTCAGGCGAACACCGGGGAGCTGTTTTTT.

The chain employs TRBV27 and TRBJ2-4; 7 bases line up with TRBD1. Trimming removed 3 bases from V and 8 bases from J; junction bases left unmatched: 7. CDR1 is MNHEY and CDR2 is SMNVEV in the germline V gene (reference sequence). There are 14 residues in the CDR3. This CDR3 is CASSFGQVEDIQYF. In nucleotides, the CDR3 is TGTGCCAGCAGTTTCGGACAGGTGGAGGACATTCAGTACTTC.

V gene TRBV15 combines with J gene TRBJ1-5; 8 bases are a match to TRBD1. CDR3 length equals 17 residues. J gave up 2 bases and V 4 bases, and 10 bases lay outside the gene matches. CDR1 and CDR2 from the germline V gene are LNHNV and YYDKDF (reference sequence). CDR3 DNA sequence: TGTGCCACCAGCACCCGACAGGGGAGTATCGGCAATCAGCCCCAGCATTTT. This gives the protein CATSTRQGSIGNQPQHF.

V usage is TRBV20-1 and J usage is TRBJ1-5; D is possibly TRBD1 (5 bases). Germline V gene lookup returns CDR1 DFQATT and CDR2 SNEGSKA (reference sequence). V lost 6 bases to trimming and J lost 2 bases, with 11 bases between them. There are 13 residues in the CDR3. The CDR3 bases are TGCAGTGCGAGTGTGGGGGGCAATCAGCCCCAGCATTTT. Residues: CSASVGGNQPQHF.

There are many counts of this clonotype. The V gene is TRBV28, the J gene TRBJ1-2; D is ambiguous. V was trimmed by 7 bases and J by 4 bases, leaving 16 bases between them. This CDR3 contains 14 residues. Germline loops: CDR1 MDHEN, CDR2 SYDVKM. Here the CDR3 DNA reads TGTGCCAGCACCCCCTTGGACGGAGGCTATGGCTACACCTTC. Amino acid sequence: CASTPLDGGYGYTF.

Regarding this clonotype: A read error may account for a junction end that differs from germline. CDR3 in amino acids: CASAGLAGGRSSCNEQFF. The CDR3 bases are TGTGCCAGCGCGGGACTAGCGGGAGGGCGGAGCTCCTGCAATGAGCAGTTCTTC. V gene TRBV2 combines with J gene TRBJ2-1, with 16 nucleotides matching TRBD2. Germline CDR1 SNHLY, CDR2 FYNNEI. This CDR3 contains 18 residues.

This clonotype was seen repeatedly, ten times or more. The CDR3 sequence: CSARSGTSVGGEQFF. Written as DNA, the CDR3 is TGCAGTGCTAGATCTGGGACTAGCGTCGGCGGTGAGCAGTTCTTC. The chain uses TRBV20-1 and TRBJ2-1; 10 nucleotides match TRBD2. The length of the CDR3 is 15 residues. The V gene end was trimmed by 2 bases and the J gene end by 9 bases; junction bases not matched to a gene: 10. The germline V gene encodes CDR1 DFQATT and CDR2 SNEGSKA (reference sequence).

This clonotype was seen ten or more times. CDR3 amino acids: CASSLNAQFVPPAFF. DNA for the CDR3: TGTGCCAGCAGTTTAAACGCGCAGTTTGTTCCCCCGGCTTTCTTT. J is TRBJ1-1 and V is TRBV28; D is undetermined. The germline V gene encodes CDR1 MDHEN and CDR2 SYDVKM. CDR3 length: 15 amino acids. V was pared by 2 bases and J by 11 bases, with 21 bases between.

The count of this clonotype is one. The chain combines TRBV12-3 or TRBV12-4 with TRBJ1-3; D not certain. The CDR3 has 14 amino acids. V was trimmed by 7 bases and J by 2 bases, leaving 12 bases between them. CDR3 residues: CASIPPGAGNTIYF. The CDR3 coding sequence is TGTGCCAGCATTCCCCCGGGCGCTGGAAACACCATATATTTT.

This clonotype was detected a few times. The chain uses TRBV5-6 and TRBJ2-6, with 10 bases that match TRBD1. Trimming took 0 bases from V and 4 from J; bases not matched to a gene: 10. This CDR3 is built from 19 residues. CDR1 and CDR2 (germline): SGHDT, YYEEEE. CDR3 residues: CASSLELRQGAGGANVLTF. The CDR3 DNA is TGTGCCAGCAGCTTGGAATTGAGACAGGGGGCCGGCGGGGCCAACGTCCTGACTTTC.

The rearrangement links TRBV30 to TRBJ2-6; 12 nucleotides align to TRBD2. The CDR3 has 16 amino acids. V shed 5 bases and J 2 bases; nucleotides not matched to a gene: 4. Germline V gene data show CDR1 as GTSNPN and CDR2 as SVGIG (reference sequence). The CDR3 sequence is CAWQTSGSPGANVLTF. CDR3 bases: TGTGCCTGGCAGACTAGCGGGAGTCCTGGGGCCAACGTCCTGACTTTC.

This chain joins TRBV6-1 and TRBJ1-1; D gene ambiguous. With 6 bases removed from V and 0 bases from J, the gap between germline ends came to 17 bases. Germline V gene data show CDR1 as MNHNS and CDR2 as SASEGT. This CDR3 has 16 residues. The CDR3 DNA reads TGTGCCAGCAGGGCCCACAGCGATCTCATGAACACTGAAGCTTTCTTT. Protein sequence: CASRAHSDLMNTEAFF.

This clonotype was observed a handful of times. This chain joins TRBV7-2 and TRBJ2-1; D not certain. Trimming took 2 bases from V and 4 from J, leaving 12 bases between them. The CDR3 sequence is 15 residues long. CDR1 is SGHTA, CDR2 FQGNSA, per germline. The CDR3 protein is CASSLSLGTYNEQFF. The CDR3 DNA is TGTGCCAGCAGCTTATCGTTAGGTACTTACAATGAGCAGTTCTTC.

The genes are TRBV15 and TRBJ1-4; D unclear. Deletions cut 1 base from V and 3 bases from J, with 9 bases between. The CDR3 has 15 residues. Germline values: CDR1 LNHNV, CDR2 YYDKDF (reference sequence). CDR3 nucleotides: TGTGCCACCAGCAGAGCTGACGACCCTAATGAAAAACTGTTTTTT. It encodes CATSRADDPNEKLFF.

This clonotype was found many times. V and J are TRBV11-3 and TRBJ2-1; TRBD2 might be the D (5 bases). CDR3 length equals 16 residues. Looked up from germline, CDR1 is SGHNT and CDR2 is YENEEA. Trimming removed 2 bases at V and 5 bases at J, with 16 bases between. The CDR3 DNA is TGTGCCAGCAGCTTACTGCCCCCTCCGGGAAACAATGAGCAGTTCTTC. It codes for CASSLLPPPGNNEQFF.

In this sample, this clonotype turned up many times. The chain joins TRBV27 to TRBJ1-2, with TRBD1 matching over 8 bases. Trimming cost V 6 bases and J 5 bases; bases outside gene matches: 17. Germline V gene lookup returns CDR1 MNHEY and CDR2 SMNVEV (reference sequence). This CDR3 region has 17 residues. The chain's CDR3 is CASREQGVQYRPYGYTF. The CDR3 nucleotides are TGTGCCAGCAGAGAACAGGGGGTTCAGTACCGTCCTTATGGCTACACCTTC.

This clonotype was picked up a small number of times. The chain is built from TRBV5-1 and TRBJ2-1; D call uncertain. The ends were cut back, 0 bases at V and 3 bases at J, with 7 bases in the middle. This CDR3 region has 14 residues. Per the germline V gene, CDR1 is SGHRS and CDR2 is YFSETQ. CDR3 protein: CASSLANNYNEQFF. CDR3 DNA: TGCGCCAGCAGCTTGGCCAACAACTACAATGAGCAGTTCTTC.

This chain joins TRBV6-2 or TRBV6-3 and TRBJ2-7, with 10 nucleotides matching TRBD2. With V trimmed by 1 base and J by 6 bases, 6 bases remained unmatched. The CDR3 has 15 amino acids. Germline CDR1 is MNHEY and CDR2 is SVGEGT. The CDR3 sequence: CASSYFASGSFEQYF. CDR3 nucleotides: TGTGCCAGCAGTTACTTCGCTAGCGGGAGTTTCGAGCAGTACTTC.

The CDR3 reads CASSRTSGLGTQYF. The CDR3 region has the DNA TGTGCCAGCAGCCGTACTAGCGGCCTCGGAACCCAGTACTTC. This chain joins TRBV28 and TRBJ2-5; TRBD2 matches 8 bases. CDR1 is MDHEN and CDR2 is SYDVKM in the germline V gene. The CDR3 length is 14 residues. Trimming removed 6 bases from V and 8 bases from J; junction bases left unmatched: 11.

This chain uses TRBV30 with TRBJ2-6, with TRBD1 matching over 10 bases. J was trimmed by 1 base and V by 3 bases; bases with no gene match: 15. The germline V gene has CDR1 GTSNPN and CDR2 SVGIG (reference sequence). The CDR3 is 20 residues long. CDR3 sequence (DNA): TGTGCCTGGAGGCAGAACCGGGACAGGGGAGAGTATTCTGGGGCCAACGTCCTGACTTTC. Translating it yields CAWRQNRDRGEYSGANVLTF.

The rearrangement links TRBV12-3 or TRBV12-4 to TRBJ2-2; no firm D call. Trimming pared 1 base from V and 7 bases from J, leaving 19 bases between. The CDR3 runs 17 residues. Here the CDR3 reads CASSLEISGLNGGELFF. The CDR3 coding sequence is TGTGCCAGCAGTTTAGAAATTAGTGGGCTAAACGGCGGGGAGCTGTTTTTT.

Many counts were recorded for this clonotype. The chain carries TRBV7-2 and TRBJ2-1; D is possibly TRBD2 (5 bases). Germline-derived CDR1 and CDR2 are SGHTA and FQGNSA. V was shortened by 1 base and J by 6 bases, with 13 bases between the two germline ends. This CDR3 has 15 residues. The CDR3 DNA follows: TGTGCCAGCAGCTTAGATATGTCCCGGGGCAATGAGCAGTTCTTC. It yields the protein CASSLDMSRGNEQFF.

V is TRBV19 and J is TRBJ2-3, with 9 bases matching TRBD1. CDR1 LNHDA and CDR2 SQIVND come from the germline V gene (reference sequence). After removal of 3 bases from V and 4 bases from J, the junction contained 5 bases not matched to a gene. The CDR3 is 15 amino acids. The CDR3 region has the DNA TGTGCCAGTAGTATGGGACAGGGTCGCGCAGATACGCAGTATTTT. Residues: CASSMGQGRADTQYF.

This clonotype has ten or more counts. V and J are TRBV28 and TRBJ2-3; D call uncertain. Germline CDR1 is MDHEN and CDR2 is SYDVKM. CDR3 length: 14 amino acids. The ends were cut back, 1 base at V and 10 bases at J, with 15 bases in the middle. The CDR3 DNA reads TGTGCCAGCAGTTTATCCCCCTCGGGTGAGGCGCAGTATTTT. It encodes CASSLSPSGEAQYF.

The J gene is TRBJ2-3, the V gene TRBV7-9; TRBD2 matches 12 bases. Trimming took 2 bases from V and 6 from J; bases not matched to a gene: 6. Germline V lookup: CDR1 SEHNR, CDR2 FQNEAQ (reference sequence). This CDR3 region has 16 residues. CDR3 loop: CASSLTSGRLADTQYF. The CDR3, as DNA: TGTGCCAGCAGCTTAACTAGCGGGAGGTTAGCGGATACGCAGTATTTT.

J is TRBJ2-7 and V is TRBV20-1; maybe TRBD2 (5 bases). V was pared by 3 bases and J by 2 bases, with 11 bases between. Germline V gene data show CDR1 as DFQATT and CDR2 as SNEGSKA (reference sequence). The CDR3 is made up of 13 amino acids. The CDR3 here is CSASRPGTYEQYF. CDR3 in DNA: TGCAGTGCTAGTCGCCCGGGAACCTACGAGCAGTACTTC.

The chain employs TRBV19 and TRBJ2-7; tentative D call: TRBD1 (5 bases). Between the trimmed V and J ends, which lost 5 bases and 3 bases, there was a span of 11 bases. The CDR3 contains 13 residues. CDR1 and CDR2 from the germline V gene are LNHDA and SQIVND (reference sequence). The CDR3 sequence is CASSPIGVYEQYF. In DNA, the CDR3 is TGTGCCAGTAGTCCAATAGGGGTCTACGAGCAGTACTTC. Drawing the rest from reference TRBV19 and TRBJ2-7, the complete variable domain is DGGITQSPKYLFRKEGQNVTLSCEQNLNHDAMYWYRQDPGQGLRLIYYSQIVNDFQKGDIAEGYSVSREKKESFPLTVTSAQKNPTAFYLCASSPIGVYEQYFGPGTRLTVT.

The CDR3 DNA follows: TGTGCCAGTAGTCCGATCCGGGACAGGCTCTTCGATGAGCAGTTCTTC. Its translation: CASSPIRDRLFDEQFF. The chain has TRBV19 and TRBJ2-1, with 8 bases identical to TRBD1. V gave up 5 bases and J gave up 8 bases; unmatched junction bases: 14. Germline values: CDR1 LNHDA, CDR2 SQIVND (reference sequence). This CDR3 is 16 amino acids long.

This clonotype has only one observation. The rearrangement uses TRBV24-1 and TRBJ2-3, with 9 bases that match TRBD2. V trimming: 3 bases; J trimming: 1 base; junction bases outside the gene matches: 7. The germline V gene encodes CDR1 KGHDR and CDR2 SFDVKD. This CDR3 has 17 residues. CDR3 nucleotides: TGTGCCACCAGTGATATCGGCGGGAGGGCCGGCACAGATACGCAGTATTTT. It codes for CATSDIGGRAGTDTQYF.

This clonotype was recorded a few times. The genes are TRBV2 and TRBJ2-5, with 11 bases matching TRBD2. The CDR3 is made up of 19 amino acids. Trimming cost V 5 bases and J 0 bases; bases outside gene matches: 14. Germline V CDR1 and CDR2: SNHLY, FYNNEI. DNA of the CDR3: TGTGCCAGCAGTACCTGGGGTAGCGGGAGGGGGCTCCACCAAGAGACCCAGTACTTC. This encodes CASSTWGSGRGLHQETQYF. Combining the CDR3 with reference TRBV2 and TRBJ2-5 gives the whole variable domain EPEVTQTPSHQVTQMGQEVILRCVPISNHLYFYWYRQILGQKVEFLVSFYNNEISEKSEIFDDQFSVERPDGSNFTLKIRSTKLEDSAMYFCASSTWGSGRGLHQETQYFGPGTRLLVL.